Listed below are T cell receptor beta chains from one sample, sequenced in a study of beta chain features in type 1 diabetes. Profiled with immunoSEQ multiplex PCR; TCRdb holds only in-frame clones, not every one. Among 110,000 to 150,000 clones listed, around 8.7% were seen once. Sequencing was done on a sample of central memory CD4+ T cells from blood. The origin of the receptors is a man aged 18-30 years in good health. Each CDR3 is given with its conserved first and last residue.

TRBJ2-3	TRBV28	CASSPLAGTDTQYF
TRBJ2-6	TRBV5-1	CASSTDRAIFSGANVLTF
TRBJ1-3	TRBV9	CASSVVPSSGNTIYF
TRBJ2-5	TRBV5-6	CASSLVGGGREQYF
TRBJ2-3	TRBV6-6	CASSAKLGTDTQYF
TRBJ1-6	TRBV4-3	CASSQDRELSSYNSPLHF
TRBJ1-2	TRBV7-2	CASSPKPDTYGYTF
TRBJ2-5	TRBV5-4	CASSPGTSGVAETQYF
TRBJ2-2	TRBV7-8	CASSLGAGRNTGELFF
TRBJ1-2	TRBV7-6	CASSNPDRPGYTF
TRBJ1-1	TRBV11-2	CASSTTSLDLAFF
TRBJ1-2	TRBV5-1	CASSLGQGFYGYTF
TRBJ2-7	TRBV5-1	CASSLAGAPSSYEQYF
TRBJ2-2	TRBV11-2	CASSIGQAGELFF
TRBJ2-1	TRBV2	CASSLQGREYNEQFF
TRBJ2-5	TRBV13	CASSRTSEGKTQYF
TRBJ1-1	TRBV5-6	CASSLVGGGNTEAFF
TRBJ2-7	TRBV7-2	CASSLLPLAGPNEQYF
TRBJ2-1	TRBV11-2	CASSLMSSGGPSSYNEQFF
TRBJ2-1	TRBV11-2	CASSTTTLAEGPHEQFF
TRBJ2-1	TRBV9	CASSGLAGNNEQFF
TRBJ2-6	TRBV7-9	CASGRGGAGANVLTF
TRBJ2-7	TRBV6-5	CASSYNNEQYF
TRBJ2-7	TRBV30	CAAGGVVRAYF
TRBJ1-2	TRBV7-2	CASSLSSGQNYGYTF
TRBJ1-2	TRBV5-1	CASRPLQGAAGYTF
TRBJ2-4	TRBV2	CASQSTGGNSDIQYF
TRBJ2-7	TRBV7-2	CASSFRSSSPGGEQYF
TRBJ2-1	TRBV18	CASSPQGGTGKNEQFF
TRBJ1-2	TRBV6-5	CASSYSIYANGYTF
TRBJ2-1	TRBV2	CASSDRQAPNEQFF
TRBJ2-5	TRBV30	CAWCLKGQETQYF
TRBJ1-2	TRBV30	CAWSVRSNYGYTF
TRBJ1-1	TRBV18	CASSPPLALNTEAFF
TRBJ1-1	TRBV25-1	CASSEIRGLNTEAFF
TRBJ1-2	TRBV30	CAGKPRGRSDYGYTF
TRBJ1-4	TRBV10-3	CATRRQGATNEKLFF
TRBJ2-7	TRBV11-2	CASSHHRRQGPVYEQYF
TRBJ2-7	TRBV11-2	CASSLFGGNYEQYF
TRBJ2-1	TRBV4-3	CASSQALQGKLNEQFF
TRBJ2-3	TRBV11-2	CASSTGLAGLTDTQYF
TRBJ2-1	TRBV6-1	CAISGAGQPSSYNEQFF
TRBJ2-5	TRBV29-1	CSGGLAGGETQYF
TRBJ2-5	TRBV5-1	CASNRGGEQETQYF
TRBJ2-1	TRBV5-4	CASTLPRTGGVDEQFF
TRBJ2-3	TRBV7-9	CASRYRLAGGPDTQYF
TRBJ1-2	TRBV5-6	CASSVQNGYTF
TRBJ1-5	TRBV10-3	CAISGQGDNQPQHF
TRBJ1-6	TRBV6-5	CASSFLIRGAPGPLHF
TRBJ1-2	TRBV7-9	CASSLEGRAVGYTF
TRBJ1-5	TRBV7-2	CASSRIQGANQPQHF